This T cell receptor beta chain comes out of a study of regulatory T cells in long-lasting Graves disease. Construction of the TCR beta libraries employed iRepertoire HTBI primers in conjunction with Arm-PCR of CDR3 regions. TCRdb re-called the multiplex PCR reads with MiXCR, one entry per CDR3 protein. The table shows around 400,000 distinct CDR3 sequences, with about a quarter occurring only once. This CDR3 has 16 residues. The germline V gene has CDR1 LNHDA and CDR2 SQIVND (reference sequence). Trimming cost V 5 bases and J 4 bases, with 20 bases left between them. Time point described: persistent/refractory GD, antithyroid drugs over 5 years with positive TRAb. Generation of the TCR library employed RNA extracted from PBMCs.

This sequence was found in a female donor with Graves disease. The chain recombines TRBV19 with TRBJ1-1; no firm D call. This sample comprised peripheral blood mononuclear cells (PBMCs), obtained when the disease was refractory, from a patient treated with antithyroid drugs. Written as DNA, the CDR3 is TGTGCCAGTAGTTTCCTCCCCGGGTCCGCGAGCACTGAAGCTTTCTTT. Its translation: CASSFLPGSASTEAFF.